Presented here are 30 T cell receptor beta chains from one specimen sequenced in a study of cytomegalovirus exposure and HLA in healthy donors. The PCR had 60 Vbeta and 13 Jbeta primers. Here immunoSEQ multiplex PCR was the method, and the copy in TCRdb shows in-frame clones only, minus some. The sample holds about 81,000 clones; around 80% are singletons and the top ten take under 3%. Material for sequencing was PBMCs. The receptors derive from a middle-aged man in good health and CMV-seropositive.

This clone was observed once. The chain combines TRBV4-3 with TRBJ2-7; perhaps TRBD1 as D (6 bases). Trimming shortened V by 0 bases and J by 4 bases, and 13 bases separated the two germline ends. From germline, CDR1 is LGHNA and CDR2 YSLEER. The CDR3 is 15 amino acids. The CDR3 here is CASSQDRHREYEQYF. For the CDR3, the DNA is TGCGCCAGCAGCCAAGATCGTCACAGGGAATACGAGCAGTACTTC.

The chain combines TRBV30 with TRBJ2-3; 14 bases map to TRBD2. Germline V gene lookup returns CDR1 GTSNPN and CDR2 SVGIG (reference sequence). The CDR3 length is 13 residues. V shed 8 bases, J shed 4 bases, and the junction held 2 bases outside the gene matches. CDR3: CARGLAGADTQYF. CDR3 DNA sequence: TGTGCCCGGGGACTAGCGGGAGCAGATACGCAGTATTTT.

Only a few counts were recorded for this clone. At one boundary the junction diverges from the germline segment, which might be a read error. This chain joins TRBV7-9 and TRBJ1-4; 9 bases line up with TRBD1. This CDR3 has 16 residues. Germline lookup yields CDR1 SEHNR and CDR2 FQNEAQ (reference sequence). The CDR3 protein is CSSSPGGQGLVEKLFF. CDR3 DNA: TGTTCCAGCAGCCCGGGGGGACAGGGTCTGGTTGAAAAACTGTTTTTT.

The J gene is TRBJ1-2, the V gene TRBV10-2; TRBD1 aligns across 7 bases. The V gene end was trimmed by 6 bases and the J gene end by 3 bases; junction bases not matched to a gene: 10. From germline, CDR1 is WSHSY and CDR2 SAAADI. This CDR3 is built from 15 residues. The CDR3 coding sequence is TGCGCCAGCAGGCCCTCGGGACAGCCATACTATGGCTACACCTTC. Protein product: CASRPSGQPYYGYTF.

This clone was counted a few times. The J gene is TRBJ1-3, the V gene TRBV7-2; 9 nucleotides match TRBD1. Germline CDR1 is SGHTA and CDR2 is FQGNSA. V was clipped by 3 bases and J by 2 bases; unmatched bases: 5. The length of the CDR3 is 16 residues. The CDR3 DNA follows: TGTGCCAGCAGCTTCAGGGGGACAGGGACTGGAAACACCATATATTTT. Translated: CASSFRGTGTGNTIYF.

A word on this clone: One junction end disagrees with the germline gene, perhaps due to a read error. The chain couples TRBV7-7 to TRBJ2-5; 7 bases are shared with TRBD2. Germline V gene lookup returns CDR1 SSHAT and CDR2 FNYEAQ (reference sequence). This CDR3 is 15 amino acids long. The CDR3 reads CASSLVPSGGETQYF. The CDR3 nucleotides read TGTGCTAGCAGCTTAGTTCCTAGCGGAGGCGAGACCCAGTACTTC.

This clone was seen once. V and J are TRBV18 and TRBJ1-3; 8 bases are shared with TRBD1. The germline V gene encodes CDR1 KGHSH and CDR2 LQKENI. V shed 3 bases and J 2 bases; nucleotides not matched to a gene: 3. This CDR3 has 15 residues. The CDR3 DNA sequence: TGTGCCAGCTCACCGACAGGGGAGACTGGAAACACCATATATTTT. It specifies CASSPTGETGNTIYF.

This clone was seen a handful of times. The chain joins TRBV7-3 to TRBJ2-1, with TRBD2 matching 8 bases. Germline CDR1 is SGHTA and CDR2 is FQGTGA. With V trimmed by 6 bases and J by 10 bases, 8 bases remained unmatched. This CDR3 has 13 amino acids. CDR3 nucleotides: TGTGCCAGCAGGGAGACTAGCGTCGGGGAGCAGTTCTTC. Protein: CASRETSVGEQFF.

This clone occurred once. The chain employs TRBV25-1 and TRBJ2-1; D perhaps matches TRBD2 (6 bases). This CDR3 has 11 amino acids. The germline V gene encodes CDR1 MGHDK and CDR2 SYGVNS. The ends were cut back, 6 bases at V and 9 bases at J, with 9 bases in the middle. The CDR3 nucleotides read TGTGCCAGCAGGCAGGAGGGTGAGCAGTTCTTC. Translating it yields CASRQEGEQFF. Variable domain in full (rest from reference TRBV25-1 and TRBJ2-1): EADIYQTPRYLVIGTGKKITLECSQTMGHDKMYWYQQDPGMELHLIHYSYGVNSTEKGDLSSESTVSRIRTEHFPLTLESARPSHTSQYLCASRQEGEQFFGPGTRLTVL.

The J gene is TRBJ2-7, the V gene TRBV4-1, with TRBD2 matching 8 bases. Per the germline V gene, CDR1 is MGHRA and CDR2 is YSYEKL. CDR3 length: 14 residues. V lost 6 bases to trimming and J lost 4 bases; unmatched junction nucleotides: 8. The CDR3 DNA reads as TGCGCCAGCAGTCCTTATAGCGGGATGTACGAGCAGTACTTC. This sequence encodes CASSPYSGMYEQYF.

This rearrangement joins TRBV7-2 to TRBJ2-3; 10 nucleotides line up with TRBD2. The ends lost 3 bases at V and 10 bases at J; junction bases unmatched: 4. Germline CDR1 is SGHTA and CDR2 is FQGNSA. The CDR3 loop spans 13 amino acids. CDR3 bases: TGTGCCAGCAGCTTCGGTAGCGGGAGGCCGCAGTATTTT. Translating gives CASSFGSGRPQYF.

V gene TRBV7-2 combines with J gene TRBJ2-2; TRBD1 is a possible D gene (6 bases). Trimming cost V 5 bases and J 4 bases, with 14 bases left between them. The length of the CDR3 is 15 residues. CDR1 SGHTA and CDR2 FQGNSA come from the germline V gene. This CDR3 reads CASSGYRARTGELFF. CDR3 DNA: TGTGCCAGCAGCGGTTACAGGGCGCGCACCGGGGAGCTGTTTTTT.

CDR3 in DNA: TGTGCCAGCAGTTTTGGGGGAGGGGATACGCAGTATTTT. Encoded protein: CASSFGGGDTQYF. The chain couples TRBV27 to TRBJ2-3; 7 bases line up with TRBD2. The CDR3 contains 13 residues. CDR1 MNHEY and CDR2 SMNVEV come from the germline V gene (reference sequence). Losses at the gene ends were 3 bases for V and 6 bases for J; bases not matched to a gene: 3.

The rearrangement links TRBV28 to TRBJ1-2, with unresolved D. V shed 2 bases and J shed 8 bases, with 9 bases lying between them. Germline CDR1 is MDHEN and CDR2 is SYDVKM. The CDR3 is 12 residues long. The CDR3 region is CASSLPDSGYTF. In DNA, the CDR3 is TGTGCCAGCAGTTTACCCGATAGCGGCTACACCTTC.

CDR3 residues: CASSSTGLGPSTDTQYF. CDR3 sequence (DNA): TGTGCCAGCAGCTCGACAGGTCTGGGGCCTAGCACAGATACGCAGTATTTT. V gene TRBV7-9 combines with J gene TRBJ2-3, with TRBD1 as a possible D gene (6 bases). Germline-derived CDR1 and CDR2 are SEHNR and FQNEAQ (reference sequence). V was pared by 4 bases and J by 0 bases, with 17 bases between. The CDR3 is made up of 17 amino acids.

In the case of this clone: The germline gene is not matched at one end of the junction; a read error may be the cause. The chain links TRBV7-9 to TRBJ2-1, with 12 positions matching TRBD2. The CDR3 totals 18 residues. Per germline, CDR1 SEHNR and CDR2 FQNEAQ (reference sequence). Here the CDR3 reads CSSSPPLAGGPNHNEQFF. The CDR3, as DNA: TGTTCCAGCAGCCCCCCCCTAGCGGGAGGGCCGAACCACAATGAGCAGTTCTTC.

This rearrangement joins TRBV14 to TRBJ2-5; 10 bases are shared with TRBD2. V lost 4 bases and J lost 2; bases outside the gene matches: 10. The CDR3 is made up of 17 amino acids. CDR1 SGHDN and CDR2 FVKESK come from the germline V gene. CDR3 in amino acids: CASSPPLSGRKQETQYF. As DNA, the CDR3 is TGTGCCAGCAGCCCCCCTCTTAGCGGGAGGAAACAAGAGACCCAGTACTTC. Looking up the rest from reference TRBV14 and TRBJ2-5 gives the full variable domain: EAGVTQFPSHSVIEKGQTVTLRCDPISGHDNLYWYRRVMGKEIKFLLHFVKESKQDESGMPNNRFLAERTGGTYSTLKVQPAELEDSGVYFCASSPPLSGRKQETQYFGPGTRLLVL.

Ten or more counts support this clone. The chain links TRBV6-6 to TRBJ1-4, with D maybe TRBD1 (5 bases). V was cut by 4 bases and J by 5 bases, with 8 bases left in between. CDR3 size: 13 residues. Germline values: CDR1 MNHNY, CDR2 SVGAGI (reference sequence). CDR3 DNA sequence: TGTGCCAGCAGTTGGGGGGAGAATGAAAAACTGTTTTTT. The encoded protein is CASSWGENEKLFF.

To note about this clone: At one boundary the junction diverges from the germline segment, which might be a read error. V and J are TRBV4-3 and TRBJ2-4, with D maybe TRBD2 (5 bases). There are 15 residues in the CDR3. The germline V gene has CDR1 LGHNA and CDR2 YSLEER. CDR3 residues: CASSQTSSPENSQYF. CDR3 sequence (DNA): TGCGCCAGCAGCCAAACTAGTTCCCCTGAGAACAGTCAGTACTTC.

The chain couples TRBV10-2 to TRBJ2-1; 11 positions match TRBD2. Germline CDR1 and CDR2: WSHSY and SAAADI. This CDR3 has 15 residues. V lost 10 bases to trimming and J lost 7 bases; unmatched junction nucleotides: 12. CDR3 sequence: CAISIAGGPPNEQFF. CDR3 DNA sequence: TGCGCCATCTCAATAGCGGGAGGGCCTCCGAATGAGCAGTTCTTC.

The V and J genes are TRBV5-1 and TRBJ2-1, with TRBD1 identical over 8 bases. Unmatched junction bases numbered 4, after V lost 1 base and J lost 4 bases. Germline V gives CDR1 SGHRS, CDR2 YFSETQ. The CDR3 covers 15 residues. CDR3 sequence: CASSLRGTGYNEQFF. The DNA for the CDR3 is TGCGCCAGCAGCTTGCGGGGGACAGGATACAATGAGCAGTTCTTC.

This rearrangement joins TRBV7-3 to TRBJ2-7; TRBD2 matches 13 bases. The last part of the DNA fits TRBJ2-1 better; the J call may be wrong. This CDR3 comprises 19 residues. The V gene's germline CDR1 is SGHTA and CDR2 FQGTGA. The CDR3 reads CASSSRKGLAGSSYNEQFF. The CDR3 bases are TGTGCCAGCAGCTCCCGTAAGGGACTAGCGGGGAGCTCCTACAATGAGCAGTTCTTC.

This chain joins TRBV25-1 and TRBJ2-6; possibly TRBD1 for D (6 bases). This CDR3 has 15 amino acids. Germline-derived CDR1 and CDR2 are MGHDK and SYGVNS. Deletions cut 2 bases from V and 1 base from J, with 6 bases between. The CDR3 DNA reads as TGTGCCAGCAGTGAAACAGGGTCTGGGGCCAACGTCCTGACTTTC. Protein product: CASSETGSGANVLTF.

This chain connects TRBV11-2 to TRBJ2-3, with TRBD2 matching over 12 bases. This CDR3 contains 15 residues. CDR1 and CDR2 (germline): SGHAT, FQNNGV. With V trimmed by 5 bases and J by 4 bases, 4 bases remained unmatched. The chain's CDR3 is CASSGLAGGPDTQYF. DNA for the CDR3: TGTGCCAGCAGCGGGCTAGCGGGAGGGCCAGATACGCAGTATTTT.

CDR3 in amino acids: CASRPDTFKNIQYF. The CDR3 bases are TGTGCCAGTAGGCCGGACACTTTCAAAAACATTCAGTACTTC. The rearrangement uses TRBV19 and TRBJ2-4; D possibly corresponds to TRBD1 (5 bases). The CDR3 has 14 residues. Trimming shortened V by 6 bases and J by 3 bases, and 12 bases separated the two germline ends. The germline V gene has CDR1 LNHDA and CDR2 SQIVND (reference sequence).

This chain links TRBV11-3 with TRBJ2-7; 10 nucleotides line up with TRBD1. The trim removed 0 bases at V and 5 bases at J, leaving 1 base unmatched. CDR1 and CDR2 from the germline V gene are SGHNT and YENEEA. This CDR3 spans 14 amino acids. CDR3 sequence (DNA): TGTGCCAGCAGCTTAGAAGGGACAGGGGACGAGCAGTACTTC. It is translated as CASSLEGTGDEQYF.

On this clone itself: One end of the junction is discordant with germline, which a read error may explain. The chain has TRBV11-2 and TRBJ2-6; TRBD1 aligns across 9 bases. The CDR3 covers 19 residues. Per the germline V gene, CDR1 is SGHAT and CDR2 is FQNNGV. The CDR3 nucleotides read TGTGCCAGCAGCCCTTTCGGGGACAGGGTTTTTCGTGGGGCCAACGGCCTGACTTTC. This gives the protein CASSPFGDRVFRGANGLTF.

Here the CDR3 reads CATSRGGSRTAFF. The CDR3 nucleotides read TGTGCCACCAGCAGAGGGGGTAGTCGGACTGCTTTCTTT. J is TRBJ1-1 and V is TRBV15; D is uncertain. Trimming removed 1 base at V and 11 bases at J, with 14 bases between. Germline-derived CDR1 and CDR2 are LNHNV and YYDKDF (reference sequence). This CDR3 spans 13 amino acids. Using reference TRBV15 and TRBJ1-1 for the parts outside the CDR3, the full variable domain is DAMVIQNPRYQVTQFGKPVTLSCSQTLNHNVMYWYQQKSSQAPKLLFHYYDKDFNNEADTPDNFQSRRPNTSFCFLDIRSPGLGDTAMYLCATSRGGSRTAFFGQGTRLTVV.

The J gene is TRBJ1-2, the V gene TRBV10-3; 7 bases agree with TRBD1. Germline-derived CDR1 and CDR2 are ENHRY and SYGVKD. Losses at the gene ends were 5 bases for V and 1 base for J; bases not matched to a gene: 13. CDR3 length: 17 residues. CDR3 amino acids: CAISSDRDGRLNYGYTF. CDR3 bases: TGTGCCATCAGTTCCGACAGGGACGGGCGGCTTAACTATGGCTACACCTTC.

The gene calls are TRBV7-9 and TRBJ1-5; no reliable D call. Per germline, CDR1 SEHNR and CDR2 FQNEAQ (reference sequence). CDR3 size: 13 residues. The V and J ends lost 7 bases and 0 bases respectively, with 7 bases between them. The CDR3 sequence is CASTEYSNQPQHF. DNA for the CDR3: TGTGCCAGCACCGAGTATAGCAATCAGCCCCAGCATTTT.